This T cell receptor beta chain was documented in a study of blood T cell repertoires in COVID-19. Study as a whole: Nucleic acid was either cDNA or gDNA, and it came from T cells, B-cell-depleted T cells, or PBMCs.

V lost 6 bases and J lost 2, with 13 bases in between. Germline CDR1 is KGHSH and CDR2 is LQKENI. This CDR3 spans 14 amino acids. Adults between roughly 18 and 100 years of age took part from about two dozen US areas. In assigning cohorts, the study relied on participant-reported clinical history. Original data processing: Amplification from reference gene primers served as the basis for estimated nucleated cell counts. Repertoires were generated with immunoSEQ multiplex PCR, while TCRdb's copy carries only in-frame clones and drops some. V, J and clone size were drawn from that table, and D and trimming were deduced from the DNA. The sample contains about 210,000 clones, 81% of which appear only once.

The sequence was obtained from a woman aged 45-60 years with acute COVID-19. The J gene is TRBJ1-2, the V gene TRBV18; D not resolved. Sequenced input: PBMCs or T cells enriched from blood (not recorded which). The DNA for the CDR3 is TGTGCCAGCTCTCGCGGCAGCCTCAACTATGGCTACACCTTC. It specifies CASSRGSLNYGYTF.